A single sample is the source of the 9 T cell receptor beta chains below, sequenced in a study of glioma-infiltrating T cells after dendritic cell vaccination. Sequenced by immunoSEQ multiplex PCR; TCRdb stores in-frame clones only, minus some. Of 65,000 to 80,000 clones in the sample, around 81% are singletons; the top ten hold roughly 7.9%. This specimen consisted of blood, obtained before dendritic cell vaccination. The receptors were sampled from a human donor with glioblastoma.

The chain uses TRBV7-9 and TRBJ2-7, with D hard to call. The germline gives CDR1 SEHNR, CDR2 FQNEAQ (reference sequence). The CDR3 has 13 residues. With 5 bases removed from V and 2 bases from J, the gap between germline ends came to 10 bases. Here the CDR3 reads CASSPDTAYEQYF. Here the CDR3 DNA reads TGTGCCAGCAGCCCCGATACAGCCTACGAGCAGTACTTC.

CDR3 residues: CASSLVGSDMGETQYF. The CDR3 region has the DNA TGTGCCAGCAGCTTGGTGGGGAGTGACATGGGAGAGACCCAGTACTTC. V gene TRBV5-8 combines with J gene TRBJ2-5; TRBD2 might be the D (5 bases). CDR1 SGHTS and CDR2 YDEGEE come from the germline V gene. The CDR3 consists of 16 residues. V was cut by 0 bases and J by 4 bases, with 16 bases left in between.

The chain has TRBV6-6 and TRBJ1-1; D might be TRBD1 (5 bases). V was cut by 1 base and J by 1 base, with 7 bases left in between. In germline, CDR1 is MNHNY, CDR2 SVGAGI (reference sequence). The CDR3 has 14 residues. Here the CDR3 reads CASSYYTGNTEAFF. Written as DNA, the CDR3 is TGTGCCAGCAGTTACTATACAGGGAACACTGAAGCTTTCTTT.

This chain links TRBV5-4 with TRBJ1-1, with 9 bases lining up with TRBD1. V lost 5 bases, J lost 1 base, and 3 bases stayed unmatched. CDR1 and CDR2 (germline): SGHNT, YYREEE (reference sequence). CDR3 length: 14 residues. CDR3 coding DNA: TGTGCCAGCAGTCAGACAGGGGGGAACACTGAAGCTTTCTTT. Amino acid sequence: CASSQTGGNTEAFF.

The V and J genes are TRBV19 and TRBJ1-5; D gene unclear. V was trimmed by 8 bases and J by 6 bases, leaving 17 bases between them. Germline V gene lookup returns CDR1 LNHDA and CDR2 SQIVND (reference sequence). CDR3 length: 14 amino acids. The CDR3 reads CASGPRKETQPQHF. The CDR3 coding sequence is TGTGCCAGTGGGCCTCGGAAGGAAACTCAGCCCCAGCATTTT.

The CDR3 DNA sequence: TGCGCCAGCAGCCAAGAAAATATCCAGAGGGCAGATATTTACGAGCAGTACTTC. Translated, it gives CASSQENIQRADIYEQYF. The rearrangement joins TRBV4-1 to TRBJ2-7; perhaps TRBD2 as D (5 bases). The V end was cut by 0 bases, the J end by 4 bases, with 22 bases between. The CDR3 totals 18 residues. CDR1 and CDR2 (germline): MGHRA, YSYEKL.

The chain carries TRBV19 and TRBJ1-6, with D hard to call. The CDR3 consists of 14 residues. CDR1 is LNHDA and CDR2 is SQIVND in the germline V gene (reference sequence). Trimming cost V 4 bases and J 7 bases, with 11 bases left between them. CDR3 sequence: CASSKEGENSPLHF. The CDR3 DNA reads TGTGCCAGTAGTAAGGAGGGTGAGAATTCACCCCTCCACTTT.

V usage is TRBV27 and J usage is TRBJ2-7; perhaps TRBD1 as D (6 bases). Germline CDR1 and CDR2: MNHEY and SMNVEV (reference sequence). V was shortened by 7 bases and J by 3 bases, with 13 bases between the two germline ends. CDR3 length: 13 amino acids. This chain's CDR3 is CASKRRQDYEQYF. The CDR3 region has the DNA TGTGCCAGCAAGAGGAGACAGGACTACGAGCAGTACTTC.

This rearrangement joins TRBV6-6 to TRBJ1-1; D is undetermined. CDR1 MNHNY and CDR2 SVGAGI come from the germline V gene (reference sequence). Trimming removed 7 bases from V and 10 bases from J, with 22 bases in between. The CDR3 is 14 residues long. The CDR3 sequence is CASTSTSSIRGAFF. The CDR3 DNA reads as TGTGCCAGCACTTCAACCTCCTCTATACGGGGAGCTTTCTTT.